This T cell receptor beta chain was sequenced during a study of blood T cell repertoires in COVID-19. In the study overall: From the United States, Italy and Spain came samples of acute and convalescent COVID-19. The cDNA or gDNA used as material had been derived from T cells, B-cell-depleted T cells, or PBMCs.

Authors' data handling: Reference gene primer amplification gave nucleated cell count estimates. Method: immunoSEQ multiplex PCR; TCRdb's copy keeps in-frame clones and lacks some. V and J calls plus clone size are reproduced from that table; the DNA served to infer D and trimming. The sample lists some 120,000 clones, about 85% seen once, with 25% to 30% in the top ten. V lost 4 bases to trimming and J lost 1 base, with 10 bases between them. Germline V gives CDR1 SGHVS, CDR2 FQNEAQ. The CDR3 is 14 residues long. Sequenced input: peripheral blood. The receptor was derived from a woman of 80 years or more with acute or convalescent COVID-19. The chain employs TRBV7-8 and TRBJ1-1; possibly TRBD1 for D (5 bases). The CDR3 coding sequence is TGTGCCAGCAGCTCTAACAGGAGGAACACTGAAGCTTTCTTT. Residues: CASSSNRRNTEAFF.